Presented here are 4 T cell receptor beta chains from one specimen sequenced in a study of blood T cell repertoires in COVID-19 (dated by TCRdb to 2020 to 2022). The library was built by means of the immunoSEQ multiplex PCR assay. TCRdb took this table from immuneACCESS and kept in-frame rearrangements with V and J called. Such tables lack part of the clones; where checked against another copy, unresolved V genes explain under half of the gap, and the rest is unexplained. The sample profile shows about 180,000 clones; 84% of them were found once. Roughly 6.3% of the sample goes to the ten largest clones. Sequencing was performed on peripheral blood. Receptors originate from a human donor in a cohort sampled during active COVID-19.

The chain has TRBV11-2 and TRBJ1-1; 11 bases agree with TRBD1. The germline V gene encodes CDR1 SGHAT and CDR2 FQNNGV. The CDR3 covers 16 residues. With 3 bases clipped from V and 1 base from J, the junction kept 4 bases outside the gene matches. CDR3 in DNA: TGTGCCAGCAGCTTCGGGACAGGGGGAGGGAACACTGAAGCTTTCTTT. Protein product: CASSFGTGGGNTEAFF.

V usage is TRBV12-3 or TRBV12-4 and J usage is TRBJ2-1; no reliable D call. This CDR3 spans 11 amino acids. Trimming removed 3 bases from V and 8 bases from J, with 5 bases in between. This chain's CDR3 is CASSFSYEQFF. The CDR3 DNA reads as TGTGCCAGCAGTTTTTCTTATGAGCAGTTCTTC.

The chain uses TRBV9 and TRBJ2-1, with TRBD2 matching 9 bases. The germline V gene has CDR1 SGDLS and CDR2 YYNGEE. V lost 0 bases, J lost 4 bases, and 2 bases stayed unmatched. This CDR3 comprises 15 residues. Written as DNA, the CDR3 is TGTGCCAGCAGCGTAGTTGCGGGGGGGTACAATGAGCAGTTCTTC. Translated: CASSVVAGGYNEQFF.

The genes are TRBV7-2 and TRBJ2-5, with D possibly matching TRBD1 (6 bases). Looked up from germline, CDR1 is SGHTA and CDR2 is FQGNSA. There are 15 residues in the CDR3. V lost 2 bases to trimming and J lost 2 bases, with 12 bases between them. The CDR3 sequence: CASSLYTGHQETQYF. The CDR3 DNA reads TGTGCCAGCAGCTTATATACAGGGCATCAAGAGACCCAGTACTTC. Supplemented by reference TRBV7-2 and TRBJ2-5, the full variable domain reads GAGVSQSPSNKVTEKGKDVELRCDPISGHTALYWYRQSLGQGLEFLIYFQGNSAPDKSGLPSDRFSAERTGGSVSTLTIQRTQQEDSAVYLCASSLYTGHQETQYFGPGTRLLVL.